This passage covers 13 T cell receptor beta chains from one sample sequenced in a study of T cell changes during pregnancy in multiple sclerosis. Data came from immunoSEQ multiplex PCR; TCRdb stores just in-frame clones and leaves some out. The sample lists roughly 110,000 clones; about 90% were seen once. Sequenced material: peripheral blood, taken before pregnancy. The receptors shown here come from a female donor with multiple sclerosis, enrolled in a pregnancy study.

CDR3 protein: CASSLEAGQTYEQYF. DNA of the CDR3: TGTGCCAGCAGCTTAGAGGCGGGTCAGACCTACGAGCAGTACTTC. This chain connects TRBV7-2 to TRBJ2-7, with D perhaps TRBD2 (5 bases). The germline CDR1 and CDR2 sequences are SGHTA and FQGNSA. This CDR3 is built from 15 residues. V was pared by 1 base and J by 2 bases, with 12 bases between.

The rearrangement uses TRBV19 and TRBJ2-3; no definite D call. This CDR3 has 13 residues. The germline V gene has CDR1 LNHDA and CDR2 SQIVND (reference sequence). V was shortened by 8 bases and J by 2 bases, with 11 bases between the two germline ends. CDR3 DNA: TGTGCCAGTCTTCGCGTATTCACAGATACGCAGTATTTT. Translation: CASLRVFTDTQYF.

The V gene is TRBV7-2, the J gene TRBJ2-2, with TRBD1 matching 10 bases. The CDR3 is made up of 17 amino acids. Germline lookup yields CDR1 SGHTA and CDR2 FQGNSA. V dropped 1 base and J dropped 4; count of bases not matched to a gene: 6. The CDR3 loop reads CASSLVGTGAITGELFF. CDR3 DNA: TGTGCCAGCAGCTTAGTCGGGACAGGGGCAATCACCGGGGAGCTGTTTTTT.

The J gene is TRBJ1-2, the V gene TRBV6-4; D gene ambiguous. The ends were cut back, 0 bases at V and 5 bases at J, with 13 bases in the middle. Germline V gene lookup returns CDR1 MRHNA and CDR2 SNTAGT. The CDR3 is 15 residues long. The CDR3 loop reads CASSDSVGGEYGYTF. The DNA of the CDR3 is TGTGCCAGCAGTGACTCGGTTGGTGGAGAGTATGGCTACACCTTC.

The chain uses TRBV7-2 and TRBJ1-2; D call uncertain. V dropped 4 bases and J dropped 2 bases, with 5 bases sitting between them. There are 12 residues in the CDR3. CDR1 is SGHTA, CDR2 FQGNSA, per germline. The CDR3 coding sequence is TGTGCCAGCAGCTACCTAAACTATGGCTACACCTTC. Translating it yields CASSYLNYGYTF.

The chain couples TRBV5-4 to TRBJ2-7; 7 bases map to TRBD2. CDR1 and CDR2 from the germline V gene are SGHNT and YYREEE (reference sequence). The CDR3 runs to 15 residues. With V trimmed by 4 bases and J by 0 bases, 7 bases remained unmatched. CDR3 amino acids: CASSRRGDASYEQYF. Written as DNA, the CDR3 is TGTGCCAGCAGCCGCCGGGGGGACGCCTCCTACGAGCAGTACTTC.

The chain recombines TRBV5-1 with TRBJ1-2; D remains ambiguous. The ends were cut back, 4 bases at V and 4 bases at J, with 8 bases in the middle. The CDR3 runs 12 residues. CDR1 is SGHRS, CDR2 YFSETQ, per germline. In DNA, the CDR3 is TGCGCCAGCAGCGCCTCCGGCTATGGCTACACCTTC. This gives the protein CASSASGYGYTF.

The chain carries TRBV7-8 and TRBJ1-5; the D is unclear. Germline V gene lookup returns CDR1 SGHVS and CDR2 FQNEAQ. The CDR3 contains 16 residues. Between the trimmed V and J ends, which lost 0 bases and 9 bases, there was a span of 18 bases. The CDR3 region is CASSLAVQAAYGPQHF. CDR3 nucleotides: TGTGCCAGCAGCTTAGCCGTCCAGGCCGCGTATGGGCCCCAGCATTTT. Full variable domain (remainder filled in from reference TRBV7-8 and TRBJ1-5): GAGVSQSPRYKVAKRGQDVALRCDPISGHVSLFWYQQALGQGPEFLTYFQNEAQLDKSGLPSDRFFAERPEGSVSTLKIQRTQQEDSAVYLCASSLAVQAAYGPQHFGDGTRLSIL.

This chain links TRBV27 with TRBJ1-2; the D is unclear. Germline CDR1 is MNHEY and CDR2 is SMNVEV (reference sequence). CDR3 length: 14 residues. V was cut by 5 bases and J by 5 bases, with 15 bases left in between. CDR3 DNA sequence: TGTGCCAGCAGTCCCTCCGATCTAGGTTATGGCTACACCTTC. Translated: CASSPSDLGYGYTF.

The rearrangement links TRBV6-5 to TRBJ2-2; tentatively, D is TRBD2 (5 bases). CDR1 and CDR2 from the germline V gene are MNHEY and SVGAGI. CDR3 size: 13 residues. Trimming cost V 6 bases and J 4 bases, with 9 bases left between them. CDR3 DNA: TGTGCCAGCAGGTACAGCGGCACCGGGGAGCTGTTTTTT. Protein: CASRYSGTGELFF.

CDR3 in DNA: TGTGCCAGCAGTTTCGCTGCTTATGACACGACCTACGAGCAGTACTTC. Amino acids: CASSFAAYDTTYEQYF. This chain uses TRBV28 with TRBJ2-7; D call uncertain. Trimming took off 3 bases at V and 2 bases at J, with 17 bases between the two ends. The CDR3 is 16 amino acids. Germline assignment: CDR1 MDHEN and CDR2 SYDVKM.

J is TRBJ1-3 and V is TRBV29-1; D might be TRBD1 (5 bases). The germline gives CDR1 SQVTM, CDR2 ANQGSEA. V was shortened by 6 bases and J by 4 bases, with 7 bases between the two germline ends. The length of the CDR3 is 11 residues. This CDR3 is CSVAGGNTIYF. The CDR3 nucleotides read TGCAGCGTGGCAGGGGGAAACACCATATATTTT. The complete variable domain, with remaining parts taken from reference TRBV29-1 and TRBJ1-3, reads SAVISQKPSRDICQRGTSLTIQCQVDSQVTMMFWYRQQPGQSLTLIATANQGSEATYESGFVIDKFPISRPNLTFSTLTVSNMSPEDSSIYLCSVAGGNTIYFGEGSWLTVV.

V is TRBV19 and J is TRBJ2-7; D might be TRBD2 (7 bases). V was trimmed by 1 base and J by 4 bases, leaving 23 bases between them. Germline V gene data show CDR1 as LNHDA and CDR2 as SQIVND (reference sequence). This CDR3 region has 18 residues. Here the CDR3 reads CASSIARGGRNPYYEQYF. DNA of the CDR3: TGTGCCAGTAGTATAGCAAGGGGGGGCAGGAATCCCTATTACGAGCAGTACTTC.